Listed here are 22 T cell receptor beta chains from one sample, sequenced in a study of blood T cells in healthy people across ages. A second PCR of 7 to 11 cycles used a sample-barcoded 5' primer and a J-beta primer mix. TCRdb used MiXCR to reprocess the 5' RACE reads, holding one entry per CDR3 protein. The sample consists of a few hundred thousand distinct CDR3 sequences, about 29% of them appearing once. The sample was also reused in another study, on T cells of mothers and their children.

Sequencing input: blood. The receptor set was obtained from a boy between 2 and 15 years old in good health.

This clonotype was seen at least ten times. The J gene is TRBJ1-3, the V gene TRBV20-1, with D uncertain. This CDR3 is 14 amino acids long. V was shortened by 3 bases and J by 3 bases, with 12 bases between the two germline ends. Germline assignment: CDR1 DFQATT and CDR2 SNEGSKA (reference sequence). The CDR3 here is CSARAGEFGNTIYF. The CDR3 DNA is TGCAGTGCTAGGGCCGGGGAGTTTGGAAACACCATATATTTT.

This clonotype was counted a few times. This chain joins TRBV6-5 and TRBJ1-1, with 8 nucleotides matching TRBD1. Per the germline V gene, CDR1 is MNHEY and CDR2 is SVGAGI. The CDR3 is made up of 14 amino acids. V dropped 0 bases and J dropped 4; count of bases not matched to a gene: 1. DNA of the CDR3: TGTGCCAGCAGTTACTCGGACAGGGCCACTGAAGCTTTCTTT. Translated, it gives CASSYSDRATEAFF.

The V and J genes are TRBV24-1 and TRBJ1-4, with a weak D call TRBD1 (5 bases). Trimming cost V 12 bases and J 4 bases, with 14 bases left between them. Germline lookup yields CDR1 KGHDR and CDR2 SFDVKD. The CDR3 runs 13 residues. As DNA, the CDR3 is TGTGCCCCTTTAGGGGTATTTAATGAAAAACTGTTTTTT. It yields the protein CAPLGVFNEKLFF.

This clonotype was observed a handful of times. The chain combines TRBV20-1 with TRBJ2-5; D is ambiguous. TRBJ2-1 explains the end of the DNA better; the J call may be wrong. CDR3 length: 14 amino acids. Germline CDR1 and CDR2: DFQATT and SNEGSKA (reference sequence). CDR3 amino acids: CSARDLGFGNEQFF. CDR3 bases: TGCAGTGCTAGAGATTTGGGTTTTGGCAATGAGCAGTTCTTC.

This clonotype was detected only a few times. The V and J genes are TRBV12-5 and TRBJ1-2; tentative D call: TRBD1 (6 bases). CDR1 is LGHNT, CDR2 FRNRAP, per germline. Trimming took 3 bases from V and 4 from J, leaving 12 bases between them. The CDR3 has 14 residues. The CDR3 sequence is CASGLGGSGYGYTF. The CDR3 DNA reads TGTGCTAGTGGTTTAGGGGGGTCCGGCTATGGCTACACCTTC. The complete variable domain, with remaining parts taken from reference TRBV12-5 and TRBJ1-2, reads DARVTQTPRHKVTEMGQEVTMRCQPILGHNTVFWYRQTMMQGLELLAYFRNRAPLDDSGMPKDRFSAEMPDATLATLKIQPSEPRDSAVYFCASGLGGSGYGYTFGSGTRLTVV.

This clonotype was picked up a small number of times. This CDR3 is CASSSSLGLAEEETQYF. In DNA form, the CDR3 reads TGTGCCAGCAGTAGTTCTTTGGGACTAGCGGAAGAAGAGACCCAGTACTTC. The chain employs TRBV2 and TRBJ2-5, with TRBD2 identical over 11 bases. The CDR3 contains 17 residues. CDR1 and CDR2 from the germline V gene are SNHLY and FYNNEI. J was trimmed by 3 bases and V by 5 bases; bases with no gene match: 11.

This clonotype was counted between two and nine times. This CDR3 reads CASSGTSGPCEQYF. The CDR3, as DNA: TGTGCCAGCAGTGGGACTAGCGGACCCTGCGAGCAGTACTTC. This sequence joins TRBV12-3 or TRBV12-4 and TRBJ2-5; 11 bases align to TRBD2. The DNA end is more similar to TRBJ2-7, so the J call may be wrong. The length of the CDR3 is 14 residues.

This chain links TRBV7-2 with TRBJ2-3, with D hard to call. Germline values: CDR1 SGHTA, CDR2 FQGNSA. CDR3 size: 15 residues. Deletions cut 2 bases from V and 3 bases from J, with 12 bases between. The CDR3 DNA reads as TGTGCCAGCAGCTTACGGTTGACTGCAACAGATACGCAGTATTTT. It encodes CASSLRLTATDTQYF.

This clonotype was counted between two and nine times. CDR3 protein: CSATRALKEGYTF. The DNA for the CDR3 is TGCAGTGCGACCCGGGCACTCAAAGAGGGCTACACCTTC. The gene calls are TRBV20-1 and TRBJ1-2; D is uncertain. Trimming cost V 6 bases and J 8 bases, with 19 bases left between them. This CDR3 comprises 13 residues. Germline V gene data show CDR1 as DFQATT and CDR2 as SNEGSKA (reference sequence).

This clonotype was counted a few times. A junction boundary mismatches the germline segment, possibly from a read error. The chain has TRBV4-1 and TRBJ1-4; D might be TRBD1 (5 bases). In germline, CDR1 is MGHRA, CDR2 YSYEKL. This CDR3 contains 14 residues. The CDR3 reads CASSPKTGTDATLF. In nucleotides, the CDR3 is TGCGCCAGCAGCCCAAAAACCGGGACCGACGCCACCCTTTTT.

As concerns this clonotype: Possible read error: a much larger clone is one base away. V usage is TRBV9 and J usage is TRBJ1-1; 10 bases match TRBD1. Germline V gene data show CDR1 as SGDLS and CDR2 as YYNGEE. V lost 0 bases, J lost 1 base, and 6 bases stayed unmatched. The CDR3 contains 17 residues. In DNA form, the CDR3 reads TGTGCCAGCAGCGTAGAGGGACAGGGGCCATGGAACACTGAAGCTTTCTTT. This gives the protein CASSVEGQGPWNTEAFF. Together with reference TRBV9 and TRBJ1-1, the CDR3 gives the full variable domain: DSGVTQTPKHLITATGQRVTLRCSPRSGDLSVYWYQQSLDQGLQFLIQYYNGEERAKGNILERFSAQQFPDLHSELNLSSLELGDSALYFCASSVEGQGPWNTEAFFGQGTRLTVV.

V is TRBV12-3 or TRBV12-4 and J is TRBJ2-1, with D perhaps matching TRBD1 or TRBD2 (5 bases each). The tail of the sequence fits TRBJ2-7 better, so the J call may be wrong. The CDR3 covers 14 residues. In nucleotides, the CDR3 is TGTGCCAGCAACCAGGGAGTACTGGCCTACGAGCAGTACTTC. It yields the protein CASNQGVLAYEQYF.

The chain links TRBV29-1 to TRBJ2-2; TRBD2 aligns across 9 bases. CDR3 length equals 17 residues. Germline V gene lookup returns CDR1 SQVTM and CDR2 ANQGSEA. V lost 4 bases and J lost 0; bases outside the gene matches: 9. DNA for the CDR3: TGCAGCGTTGCCCCCCGTATAGCGGGGGCGAACACCGGGGAGCTGTTTTTT. It yields the protein CSVAPRIAGANTGELFF.

The rearrangement links TRBV12-3 or TRBV12-4 to TRBJ1-5, with TRBD1 matching 9 bases. This CDR3 comprises 15 residues. Trimming removed 2 bases from V and 4 bases from J; junction bases left unmatched: 3. CDR3 DNA sequence: TGTGCCAGCAGTTTAAGTGGGACAGGGAATCAGCCCCAGCATTTT. Translation: CASSLSGTGNQPQHF.

The chain carries TRBV7-2 and TRBJ1-5; D not certain. Germline V gene sequence: CDR1 SGHTA, CDR2 FQGNSA. This CDR3 region has 14 residues. V was cut by 8 bases and J by 3 bases, with 14 bases left in between. DNA of the CDR3: TGTGCCAGCTCCCAGGCACACGTCAATCAGCCCCAGCATTTT. Its translation: CASSQAHVNQPQHF.

This clonotype appeared a few times. The chain links TRBV6-5 to TRBJ2-7, with D possibly TRBD2 on 6 matching bases. Germline loops: CDR1 MNHEY, CDR2 SVGAGI. The V end was cut by 2 bases, the J end by 6 bases, with 17 bases between. The CDR3 totals 15 residues. The CDR3: CASSYARGYLSEQYF. DNA of the CDR3: TGTGCCAGCAGTTACGCGCGGGGTTATCTGAGCGAGCAGTACTTC.

This chain joins TRBV5-1 and TRBJ2-7; TRBD2 matches at 9 bases. This CDR3 has 15 residues. The trim removed 4 bases at V and 2 bases at J, leaving 7 bases unmatched. CDR1 and CDR2 from the germline V gene are SGHRS and YFSETQ. CDR3 sequence reads: CASSLRLAEAYEQYF. CDR3 coding DNA: TGCGCCAGCAGCCTTAGACTAGCGGAGGCCTACGAGCAGTACTTC.

The chain couples TRBV9 to TRBJ2-2; no firm D call. The germline CDR1 and CDR2 sequences are SGDLS and YYNGEE. V lost 0 bases and J 7 bases, leaving 4 bases between the germline ends. The CDR3 runs to 12 residues. For the CDR3, the DNA is TGTGCCAGCAGCGTAGAGGGCGGGGAGCTGTTTTTT. As protein: CASSVEGGELFF.

This chain joins TRBV12-3 or TRBV12-4 and TRBJ1-3; D gene unclear. The V gene lost 5 bases and the J gene lost 1 base, with 3 bases spanning the gap. This CDR3 is built from 12 residues. CDR3 sequence (DNA): TGTGCCAGCAGTGCATCTGGAAACACCATATATTTT. It encodes CASSASGNTIYF.

This clonotype came up a few times. J is TRBJ2-5 and V is TRBV6-6, with a tentative D call TRBD2 (6 bases). The J call is in doubt because the DNA end fits TRBJ2-1 better. Germline CDR1 MNHNY, CDR2 SVGAGI (reference sequence). This CDR3 is 12 amino acids long. CDR3 nucleotide sequence: TGTGCGGGGGGTGGTAGGATAAATGAGCAGTTCTTC. Its protein product is CAGGGRINEQFF.

This clonotype has only a few counts. This sequence joins TRBV24-1 and TRBJ2-5, with 10 bases identical to TRBD2. The V and J ends lost 8 bases and 2 bases, in that order; junction bases with no gene match: 16. Germline V CDR1 and CDR2: KGHDR, SFDVKD. The CDR3 is 18 amino acids. The CDR3 region is CATMHPMSIAGGQETQYF. The CDR3 DNA is TGTGCCACCATGCACCCCATGAGTATAGCGGGGGGACAAGAGACCCAGTACTTC.

The J gene is TRBJ2-5, the V gene TRBV7-2; D is possibly TRBD2 (6 bases). Germline CDR1 is SGHTA and CDR2 is FQGNSA. The CDR3 runs to 16 residues. V lost 6 bases to trimming and J lost 1 base, with 18 bases between them. The chain's CDR3 is CASSSQRRAFQETQYF. The CDR3 DNA reads as TGTGCCAGCAGTTCCCAGAGGAGGGCCTTCCAAGAGACCCAGTACTTC. Using reference TRBV7-2 and TRBJ2-5 for the parts outside the CDR3, the full variable domain is GAGVSQSPSNKVTEKGKDVELRCDPISGHTALYWYRQSLGQGLEFLIYFQGNSAPDKSGLPSDRFSAERTGGSVSTLTIQRTQQEDSAVYLCASSSQRRAFQETQYFGPGTRLLVL.